This T cell receptor (beta chain) was obtained from a study of T-cell memory formation after mild COVID-19. Overall study findings and caveats: Second-wave clones peaking on day 37 lacked confirmed SARS-CoV-2 specificity. CM and EM subsets held most contracting CD4+ clones; EMRA held CD8+ ones.

Via MiXCR, TCRdb re-called the 5' RACE reads, giving one row per CDR3 protein. The profile shows about 400,000 distinct CDR3 sequences, 20% to 25% of them singletons. There are 17 residues in the CDR3. The V and J ends lost 0 bases and 0 bases respectively, with 14 bases between them. Germline CDR1 is SGHRS and CDR2 is YFSETQ. About this clonotype itself: Its target is not known.

Sequencing was carried out using PBMCs or a T cell subset sorted from them (not recorded which). The rearrangement links TRBV5-1 to TRBJ2-3; perhaps D is TRBD1 or TRBD2 (5 bases each). The clonotype was recovered from an adult woman who had mild COVID-19 (a few samples of this study predate the infection). Cell type and time point are not known. DNA for the CDR3: TGCGCCAGCAGCTTGGGTGCCCGGGGCTCTAGCACAGATACGCAGTATTTT. Encoded protein: CASSLGARGSSTDTQYF.